Listed here are 18 T cell receptor beta chains from one sample, sequenced in a study of molecular identifiers for immune sequencing clone quantification. Each CDR3 protein is one row after TCRdb ran MiXCR on the PCR reads. The table shows around 94,000 distinct CDR3 sequences, with about 35% occurring only once. Sequencing was carried out using naive CD8+ T cells from blood, with Jurkat cell RNA spiked in. Subset defined: FACS-sorted CD8+CD4-CCR7+CD45RA+ naive T cells. Receptors originate from a human donor in good health. Some libraries in this study had Jurkat cell RNA spiked in.

This clonotype has only a few counts. The V call is TRBV19, the J call TRBJ2-1, with D unclear. This CDR3 has 17 amino acids. Germline V lookup: CDR1 LNHDA, CDR2 SQIVND (reference sequence). V dropped 4 bases and J dropped 8 bases, with 24 bases sitting between them. Written as DNA, the CDR3 is TGTGCCAGTAGTACCCTATACCGACTGGAACCTAAGGATGAGCAGTTCTTC. It is translated as CASSTLYRLEPKDEQFF.

The chain employs TRBV20-1 and TRBJ1-1; TRBD1 might be the D (6 bases). Trimming shortened V by 3 bases and J by 6 bases, and 14 bases separated the two germline ends. Per the germline V gene, CDR1 is DFQATT and CDR2 is SNEGSKA (reference sequence). The CDR3 extends over 13 amino acids. CDR3 protein: CSASGGAGAEAFF. The DNA for the CDR3 is TGCAGTGCTAGCGGGGGGGCAGGGGCTGAAGCTTTCTTT.

This clonotype appeared once. This sequence may be a read error, since a much larger clone differs from it by one base. This sequence joins TRBV28 and TRBJ1-5; D is unclear. Trimming left V 3 bases short and J 1 base short, with 10 bases between. CDR1 is MDHEN, CDR2 SYDVKM, per germline. The CDR3 has 15 residues. Here the CDR3 reads CASSLRTRSNQPQHF. DNA of the CDR3: TGTGCCAGCAGTTTGAGGACGAGAAGCAATCAGCCCCAGCATTTT.

The chain recombines TRBV18 with TRBJ1-2; D is uncertain. Per germline, CDR1 KGHSH and CDR2 LQKENI. The V gene lost 3 bases and the J gene lost 0 bases, with 11 bases spanning the gap. This CDR3 is 15 amino acids long. The CDR3 bases are TGTGCCAGCTCACCCGAAGGTTATGCTAACTATGGCTACACCTTC. Translation gives CASSPEGYANYGYTF.

This clonotype has just a few counts. The V call is TRBV27, the J call TRBJ2-7; no reliable D call. The germline V gene has CDR1 MNHEY and CDR2 SMNVEV (reference sequence). This CDR3 is built from 14 residues. V gave up 6 bases and J gave up 4 bases, with 16 bases separating them. CDR3 DNA: TGTGCCAGCAGGGTCCTAGTAGCCCCTTACGAGCAGTACTTC. It translates to CASRVLVAPYEQYF.

The chain carries TRBV12-3 or TRBV12-4 and TRBJ1-5; D may be TRBD1 (5 bases). The CDR3 has 12 residues. The ends were cut back, 6 bases at V and 5 bases at J, with 8 bases in the middle. The chain's CDR3 is CASRGGYQPQHF. The CDR3 nucleotides read TGTGCCAGCAGGGGGGGGTATCAGCCCCAGCATTTT.

On this clonotype: At one of its ends the junction is not consistent with the germline gene, which may arise from a read error. V and J are TRBV29-1 and TRBJ2-3; 8 bases agree with TRBD2. The CDR3 has 12 residues. Germline CDR1 reads SQVTM; CDR2 reads ANQGSEA. The CDR3: CSPYTSGKTLYF. CDR3 in DNA: TGCAGCCCATACACTAGCGGCAAAACGCTGTATTTT.

This clonotype appeared many times. The chain employs TRBV13 and TRBJ2-5; the match to TRBD1 covers 8 bases. The CDR3 totals 14 residues. The V gene end was trimmed by 4 bases and the J gene end by 5 bases; junction bases not matched to a gene: 6. Germline loops: CDR1 PRHDT, CDR2 FYEKMQ (reference sequence). The chain's CDR3 is CASSSRTGRETQYF. The CDR3 DNA reads as TGTGCCAGCAGCTCGCGGACAGGGCGGGAGACCCAGTACTTC. Combining the CDR3 with reference TRBV13 and TRBJ2-5 gives the whole variable domain AAGVIQSPRHLIKEKRETATLKCYPIPRHDTVYWYQQGPGQDPQFLISFYEKMQSDKGSIPDRFSAQQFSDYHSELNMSSLELGDSALYFCASSSRTGRETQYFGPGTRLLVL.

The DNA of the CDR3 is TGCGCCAGCAGCCCGGGACTAGCGGGAGGTTCCTACGAGCAGTACTTC. It yields the protein CASSPGLAGGSYEQYF. This sequence joins TRBV4-3 and TRBJ2-7; 15 bases match TRBD2. The J segment lost 1 base and the V segment lost 4 bases, leaving 2 bases of the junction unmatched. This CDR3 contains 16 residues. CDR1 LGHNA and CDR2 YSLEER come from the germline V gene.

The V call is TRBV6-6, the J call TRBJ1-1, with D hard to call. The CDR3 covers 10 residues. V lost 9 bases to trimming and J lost 5 bases, with 7 bases between them. Germline V lookup: CDR1 MNHNY, CDR2 SVGAGI (reference sequence). CDR3 DNA: TGTGCCAGTTGGGGTACTGAAGCTTTCTTT. Amino acids: CASWGTEAFF.

This clonotype was detected a few times. The CDR3 loop is CASSVDTGRVYEQYF. CDR3 nucleotides: TGTGCCAGCAGCGTAGATACGGGTCGGGTATACGAGCAGTACTTC. The rearrangement links TRBV9 to TRBJ2-7; no definite D call. V was shortened by 0 bases and J by 4 bases, with 14 bases between the two germline ends. The V gene's germline CDR1 is SGDLS and CDR2 YYNGEE. This CDR3 has 15 amino acids.

The V and J genes are TRBV20-1 and TRBJ2-2, with D hard to call. The V and J ends lost 0 bases and 3 bases respectively, with 11 bases between them. Germline CDR1 is DFQATT and CDR2 is SNEGSKA (reference sequence). The CDR3 is 15 amino acids. CDR3 loop: CSARDTGHYTGELFF. DNA of the CDR3: TGCAGTGCTAGAGATACTGGGCATTACACCGGGGAGCTGTTTTTT.

The chain uses TRBV18 and TRBJ2-3, with 7 bases aligning to TRBD1. With V trimmed by 8 bases and J by 2 bases, 10 bases remained unmatched. The CDR3 has 15 amino acids. Germline V gene data show CDR1 as KGHSH and CDR2 as LQKENI. CDR3 protein: CASGLYRGFTDTQYF. The CDR3 DNA reads TGTGCCAGCGGCCTTTACAGGGGATTCACAGATACGCAGTATTTT.

The chain combines TRBV6-2 or TRBV6-3 with TRBJ1-4; D is ambiguous. This CDR3 has 15 residues. V lost 2 bases and J 3 bases, leaving 10 bases between the germline ends. The germline V gene has CDR1 MNHEY and CDR2 SVGEGT. CDR3 sequence: CASSYLWSANEKLFF. The CDR3 bases are TGTGCCAGCAGTTACCTATGGAGCGCTAATGAAAAACTGTTTTTT.

This clonotype occurred a few times. This chain connects TRBV20-1 to TRBJ2-7; D gene uncertain. V was clipped by 3 bases and J by 0 bases, with 12 bases between them. This CDR3 comprises 14 residues. Germline CDR1 reads DFQATT; CDR2 reads SNEGSKA (reference sequence). The CDR3 loop is CSASLQDASYEQYF. The CDR3 nucleotides are TGCAGTGCTAGTCTGCAGGACGCCTCCTACGAGCAGTACTTC.

At least ten counts were recorded for this clonotype. In DNA form, the CDR3 reads TGTGCCAGCGAATATACGCCCCGGGAAGCTTTCTTT. This sequence encodes CASEYTPREAFF. The rearrangement links TRBV2 to TRBJ1-1, with D hard to call. Trimming pared 8 bases from V and 8 bases from J, leaving 15 bases between. CDR1 and CDR2 from the germline V gene are SNHLY and FYNNEI. This CDR3 spans 12 amino acids.

The rearrangement uses TRBV13 and TRBJ2-3; 7 bases line up with TRBD1. CDR1 and CDR2 (germline): PRHDT, FYEKMQ (reference sequence). CDR3 length: 15 residues. V lost 3 bases and J lost 2; bases outside the gene matches: 5. CDR3 region: CASSLKTGNTDTQYF. CDR3 sequence (DNA): TGTGCCAGCAGCTTGAAGACAGGGAACACAGATACGCAGTATTTT.

This clonotype was found a few times. This chain connects TRBV24-1 to TRBJ2-3; TRBD2 agrees at 8 bases. Germline trimming cut 10 bases from V and 6 bases from J; bases unmatched to any gene: 8. Germline-derived CDR1 and CDR2 are KGHDR and SFDVKD. This CDR3 is built from 13 residues. The CDR3 reads CATRAGVGDTQYF. CDR3 in DNA: TGTGCCACTCGAGCGGGAGTCGGTGATACGCAGTATTTT.